The subject of this entry is one T cell receptor beta chain. The junction shows a germline mismatch at one end, possibly a read error. Generated by immunoSEQ multiplex PCR, the TCRdb table keeps only in-frame clones and is missing some. The sample yields fewer than 700,000 clones, roughly 89% seen once. The data were obtained in a study of blood T cell repertoires in COVID-19. As for the study in general: Material from acute and convalescent COVID-19 was sourced from the United States, Italy and Spain. Sources were T cells, B-cell-depleted T cells, or PBMCs; the material itself was cDNA or gDNA.

Germline V CDR1 and CDR2: MNHEY, SVGAGI. The CDR3 totals 15 residues. While infection was still active, Seattle patients were enrolled and then followed longitudinally. The sample consisted of peripheral blood. The chain links TRBV6-5 to TRBJ2-7; 7 positions match TRBD2. This clonotype originated in a woman between 50 and 59 years old with COVID-19, enrolled during active disease. The CDR3 reads CASTYSERGIYEQYF. The CDR3 bases are TGTGCCAGCACTTACTCGGAGCGGGGAATCTACGAGCAGTACTTC.